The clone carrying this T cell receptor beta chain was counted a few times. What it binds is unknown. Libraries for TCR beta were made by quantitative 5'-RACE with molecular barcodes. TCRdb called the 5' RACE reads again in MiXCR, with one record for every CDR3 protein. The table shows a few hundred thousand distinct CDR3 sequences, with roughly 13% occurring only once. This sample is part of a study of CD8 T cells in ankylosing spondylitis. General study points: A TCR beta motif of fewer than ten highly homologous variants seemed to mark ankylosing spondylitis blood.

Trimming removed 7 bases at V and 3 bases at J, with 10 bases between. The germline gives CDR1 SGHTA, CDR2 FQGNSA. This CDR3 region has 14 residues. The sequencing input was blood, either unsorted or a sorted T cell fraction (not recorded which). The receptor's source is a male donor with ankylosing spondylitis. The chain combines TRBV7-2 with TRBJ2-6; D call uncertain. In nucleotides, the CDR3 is TGTGCCAGCACCCGACCCTTTGGGGCCAACGTCCTGACTTTC. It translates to CASTRPFGANVLTF. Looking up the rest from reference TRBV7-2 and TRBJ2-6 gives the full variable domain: GAGVSQSPSNKVTEKGKDVELRCDPISGHTALYWYRQSLGQGLEFLIYFQGNSAPDKSGLPSDRFSAERTGGSVSTLTIQRTQQEDSAVYLCASTRPFGANVLTFGAGSRLTVL.